This passage covers 2 T cell receptor beta chains from one sample sequenced in a study of blood T cell repertoires in COVID-19. This table comes from immunoSEQ multiplex PCR, and its TCRdb copy is limited to in-frame clones, with some not included. The repertoire consists of around 59,000 clones, with around 80% occurring once and the leading ten covering 6.5% to 8.5%. Sequenced sample: peripheral blood. The receptors originated from a man between 60 and 70 years old with acute or convalescent COVID-19.

The CDR3 sequence: CASSQGALSTDTQYF. In DNA form, the CDR3 reads TGTGCCAGCAGCCAAGGGGCGCTTAGCACAGATACGCAGTATTTT. V is TRBV3-1 (or the pseudogene TRBV3-2) and J is TRBJ2-3; D remains ambiguous. V dropped 1 base and J dropped 0 bases, with 8 bases sitting between them. Per the germline V gene, CDR1 is LGHDT and CDR2 is YNNKEL (reference sequence). This CDR3 is 15 amino acids long.

This chain joins TRBV19 and TRBJ1-2; tentative D call: TRBD1 (6 bases). The V end lost 1 base, the J end lost 10 bases, and 13 bases lay between the germline ends. Germline V gene lookup returns CDR1 LNHDA and CDR2 SQIVND (reference sequence). This CDR3 is 13 amino acids long. The CDR3 bases are TGTGCCAGTAGTATAGGGACAGCGGCTTCCTACACCTTC. Translation gives CASSIGTAASYTF.